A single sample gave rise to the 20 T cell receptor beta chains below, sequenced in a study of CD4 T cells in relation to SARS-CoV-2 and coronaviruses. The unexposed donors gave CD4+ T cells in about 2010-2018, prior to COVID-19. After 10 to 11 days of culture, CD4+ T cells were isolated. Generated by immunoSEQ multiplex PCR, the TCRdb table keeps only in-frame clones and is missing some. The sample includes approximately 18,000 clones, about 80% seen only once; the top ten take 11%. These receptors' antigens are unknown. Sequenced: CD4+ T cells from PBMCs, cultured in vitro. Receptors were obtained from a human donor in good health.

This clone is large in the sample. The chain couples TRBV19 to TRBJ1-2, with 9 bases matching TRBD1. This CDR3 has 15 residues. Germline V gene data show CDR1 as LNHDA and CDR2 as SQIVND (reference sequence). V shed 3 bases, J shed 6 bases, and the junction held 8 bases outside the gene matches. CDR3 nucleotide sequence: TGTGCCAGTAGTATCGGGGGACAGGGACGGGATGGCTACACCTTC. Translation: CASSIGGQGRDGYTF.

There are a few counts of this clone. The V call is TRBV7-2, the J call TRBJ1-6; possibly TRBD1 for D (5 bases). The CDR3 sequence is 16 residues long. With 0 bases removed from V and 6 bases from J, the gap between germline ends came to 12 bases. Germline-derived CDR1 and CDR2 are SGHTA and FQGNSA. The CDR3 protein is CASSLAGGRGNSPLHF. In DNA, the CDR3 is TGTGCCAGCAGCTTAGCGGGGGGGAGGGGTAATTCACCCCTCCACTTT.

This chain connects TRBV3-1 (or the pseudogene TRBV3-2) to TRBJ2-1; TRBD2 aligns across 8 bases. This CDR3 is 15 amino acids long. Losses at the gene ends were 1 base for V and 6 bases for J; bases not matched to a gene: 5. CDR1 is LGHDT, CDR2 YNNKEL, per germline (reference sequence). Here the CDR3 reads CASSQASGSSNEQFF. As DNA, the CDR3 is TGTGCCAGCAGCCAAGCCAGCGGGAGCAGCAATGAGCAGTTCTTC.

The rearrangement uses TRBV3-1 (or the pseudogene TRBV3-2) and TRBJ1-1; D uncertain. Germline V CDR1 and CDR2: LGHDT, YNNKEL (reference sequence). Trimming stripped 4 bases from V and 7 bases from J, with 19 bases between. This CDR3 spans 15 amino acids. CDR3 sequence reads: CASSLGLQPLLEAFF. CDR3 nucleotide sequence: TGTGCCAGCAGCCTTGGTTTGCAGCCCCTCCTTGAAGCTTTCTTT.

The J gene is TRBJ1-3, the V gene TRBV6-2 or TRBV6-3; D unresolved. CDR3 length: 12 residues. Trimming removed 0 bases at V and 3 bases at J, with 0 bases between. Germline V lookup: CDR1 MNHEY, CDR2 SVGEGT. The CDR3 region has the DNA TGTGCCAGCAGTTACTCTGGAAACACCATATATTTT. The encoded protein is CASSYSGNTIYF.

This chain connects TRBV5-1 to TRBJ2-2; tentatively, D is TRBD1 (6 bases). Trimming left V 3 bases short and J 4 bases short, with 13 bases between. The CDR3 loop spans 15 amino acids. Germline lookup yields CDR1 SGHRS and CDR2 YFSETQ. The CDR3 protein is CASSSTGLTTGELFF. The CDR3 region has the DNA TGCGCCAGCAGCTCAACAGGGTTGACCACCGGGGAGCTGTTTTTT.

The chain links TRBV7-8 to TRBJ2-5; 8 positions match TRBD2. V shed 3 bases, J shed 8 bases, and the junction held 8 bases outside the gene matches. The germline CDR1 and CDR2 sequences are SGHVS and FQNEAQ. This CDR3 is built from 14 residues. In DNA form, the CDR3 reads TGTGCCAGCAGCTTCCGGACTAGCCGGTATACCCAGTACTTC. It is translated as CASSFRTSRYTQYF.

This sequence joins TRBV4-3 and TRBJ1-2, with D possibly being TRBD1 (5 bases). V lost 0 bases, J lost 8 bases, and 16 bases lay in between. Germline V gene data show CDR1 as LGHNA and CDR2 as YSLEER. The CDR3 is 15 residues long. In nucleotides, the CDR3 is TGCGCCAGCAGCCAAGATCTAGGGGACGGACGAGGCTACACCTTC. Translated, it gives CASSQDLGDGRGYTF.

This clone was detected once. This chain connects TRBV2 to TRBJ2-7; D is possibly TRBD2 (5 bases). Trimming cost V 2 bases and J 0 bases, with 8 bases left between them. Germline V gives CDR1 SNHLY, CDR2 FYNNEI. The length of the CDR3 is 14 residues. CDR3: CASSEIRGSYEQYF. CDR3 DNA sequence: TGTGCCAGCAGTGAAATACGGGGCTCCTACGAGCAGTACTTC.

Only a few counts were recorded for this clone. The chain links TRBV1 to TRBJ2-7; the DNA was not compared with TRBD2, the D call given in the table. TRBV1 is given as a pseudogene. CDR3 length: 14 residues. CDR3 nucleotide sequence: TGCACCAGCAGCTCACTAGCGGGAGCCTACGAGCAGTACTTC. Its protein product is CTSSSLAGAYEQYF.

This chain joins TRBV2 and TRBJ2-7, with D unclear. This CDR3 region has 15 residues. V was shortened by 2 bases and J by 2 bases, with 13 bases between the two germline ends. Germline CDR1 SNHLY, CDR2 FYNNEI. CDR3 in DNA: TGTGCCAGCAGTGAATCAATGGGCATTACCTACGAGCAGTACTTC. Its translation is CASSESMGITYEQYF. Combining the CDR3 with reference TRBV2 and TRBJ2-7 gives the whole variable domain EPEVTQTPSHQVTQMGQEVILRCVPISNHLYFYWYRQILGQKVEFLVSFYNNEISEKSEIFDDQFSVERPDGSNFTLKIRSTKLEDSAMYFCASSESMGITYEQYFGPGTRLTVT.

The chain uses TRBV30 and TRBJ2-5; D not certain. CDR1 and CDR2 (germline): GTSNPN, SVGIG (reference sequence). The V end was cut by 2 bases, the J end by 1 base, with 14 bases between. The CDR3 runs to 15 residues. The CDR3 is CAWSIGPGSQETQYF. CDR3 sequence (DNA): TGTGCCTGGAGTATCGGGCCAGGCTCCCAAGAGACCCAGTACTTC.

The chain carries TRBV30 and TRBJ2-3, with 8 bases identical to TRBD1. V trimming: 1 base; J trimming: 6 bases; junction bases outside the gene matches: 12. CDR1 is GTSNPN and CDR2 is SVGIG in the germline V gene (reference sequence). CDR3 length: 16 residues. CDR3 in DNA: TGTGCCTGGAGTGCGGGGACAGGAACATACGGGGATACGCAGTATTTT. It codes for CAWSAGTGTYGDTQYF.

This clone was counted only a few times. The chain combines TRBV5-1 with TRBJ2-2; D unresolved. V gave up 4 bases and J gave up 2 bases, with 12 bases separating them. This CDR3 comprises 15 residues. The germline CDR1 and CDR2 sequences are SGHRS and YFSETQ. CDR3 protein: CASSPSVGNTGELFF. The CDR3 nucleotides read TGCGCCAGCAGCCCGAGTGTGGGAAACACCGGGGAGCTGTTTTTT.

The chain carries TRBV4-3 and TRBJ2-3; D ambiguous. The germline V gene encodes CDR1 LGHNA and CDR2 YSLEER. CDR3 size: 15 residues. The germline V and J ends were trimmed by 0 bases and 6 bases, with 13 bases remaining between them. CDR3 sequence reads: CASSQDRQLRDTQYF. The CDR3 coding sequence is TGCGCCAGCAGCCAAGATCGTCAATTAAGGGATACGCAGTATTTT.

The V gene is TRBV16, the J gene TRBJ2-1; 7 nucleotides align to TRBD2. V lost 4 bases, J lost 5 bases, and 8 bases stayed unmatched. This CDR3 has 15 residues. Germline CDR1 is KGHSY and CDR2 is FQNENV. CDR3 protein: CASSRALAVNNEQFF. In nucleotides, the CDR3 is TGTGCCAGCAGCCGGGCCCTAGCGGTTAACAATGAGCAGTTCTTC.

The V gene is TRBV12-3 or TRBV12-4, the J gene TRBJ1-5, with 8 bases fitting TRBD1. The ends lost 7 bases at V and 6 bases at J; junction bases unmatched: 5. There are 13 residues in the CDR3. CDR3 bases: TGTGCCAGCACCCGGACAGGGAGTCAGCCCCAGCATTTT. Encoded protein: CASTRTGSQPQHF.

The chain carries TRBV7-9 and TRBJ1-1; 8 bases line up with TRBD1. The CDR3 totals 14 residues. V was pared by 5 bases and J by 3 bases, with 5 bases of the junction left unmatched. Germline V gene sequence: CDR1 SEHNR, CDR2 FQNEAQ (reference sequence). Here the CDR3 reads CASSMTGADTEAFF. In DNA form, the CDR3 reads TGTGCCAGCAGCATGACAGGGGCGGACACTGAAGCTTTCTTT.

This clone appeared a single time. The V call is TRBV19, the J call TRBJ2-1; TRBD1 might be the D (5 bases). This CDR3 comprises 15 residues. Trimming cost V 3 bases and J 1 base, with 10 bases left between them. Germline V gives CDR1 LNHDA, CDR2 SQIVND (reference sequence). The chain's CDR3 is CASSIGADSYNEQFF. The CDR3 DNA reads TGTGCCAGTAGTATTGGGGCAGATTCCTACAATGAGCAGTTCTTC.

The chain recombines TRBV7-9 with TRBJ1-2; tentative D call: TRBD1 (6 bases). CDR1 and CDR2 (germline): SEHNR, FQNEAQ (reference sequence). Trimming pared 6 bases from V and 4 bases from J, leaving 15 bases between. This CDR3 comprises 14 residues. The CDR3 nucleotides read TGTGCCAGCAGTATTACAATACAGGGCTATGGCTACACCTTC. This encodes CASSITIQGYGYTF.